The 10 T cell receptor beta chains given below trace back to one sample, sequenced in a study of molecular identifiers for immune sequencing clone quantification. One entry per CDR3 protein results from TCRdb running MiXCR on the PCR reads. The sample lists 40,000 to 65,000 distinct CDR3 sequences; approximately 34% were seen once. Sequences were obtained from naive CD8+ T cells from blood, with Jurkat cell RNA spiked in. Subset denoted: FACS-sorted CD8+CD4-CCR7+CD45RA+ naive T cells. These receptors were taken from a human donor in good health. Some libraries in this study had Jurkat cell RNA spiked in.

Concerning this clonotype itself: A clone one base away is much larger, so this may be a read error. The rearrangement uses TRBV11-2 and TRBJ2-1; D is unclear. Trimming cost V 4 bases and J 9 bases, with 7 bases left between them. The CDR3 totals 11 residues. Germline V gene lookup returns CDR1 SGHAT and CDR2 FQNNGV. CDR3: CASSSYSEQFF. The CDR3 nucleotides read TGTGCCAGCAGCTCTTATAGTGAGCAGTTCTTC.

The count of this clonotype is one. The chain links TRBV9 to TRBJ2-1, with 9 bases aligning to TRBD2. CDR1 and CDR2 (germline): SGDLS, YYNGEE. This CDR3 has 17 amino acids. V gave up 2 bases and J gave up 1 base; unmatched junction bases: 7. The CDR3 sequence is CASSVSSSGSSYNEQFF. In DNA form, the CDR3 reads TGTGCCAGCAGCGTTAGTAGTAGCGGGAGTTCCTACAATGAGCAGTTCTTC. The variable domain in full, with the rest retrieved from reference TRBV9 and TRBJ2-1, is DSGVTQTPKHLITATGQRVTLRCSPRSGDLSVYWYQQSLDQGLQFLIQYYNGEERAKGNILERFSAQQFPDLHSELNLSSLELGDSALYFCASSVSSSGSSYNEQFFGPGTRLTVL.

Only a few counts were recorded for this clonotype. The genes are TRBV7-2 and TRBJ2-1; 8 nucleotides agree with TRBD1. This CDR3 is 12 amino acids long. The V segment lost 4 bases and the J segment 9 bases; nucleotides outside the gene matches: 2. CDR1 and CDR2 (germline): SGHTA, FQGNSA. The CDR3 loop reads CASSSGGAEQFF. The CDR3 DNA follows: TGTGCCAGCAGCTCAGGGGGCGCTGAGCAGTTCTTC. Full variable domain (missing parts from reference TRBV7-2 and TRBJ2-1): GAGVSQSPSNKVTEKGKDVELRCDPISGHTALYWYRQSLGQGLEFLIYFQGNSAPDKSGLPSDRFSAERTGGSVSTLTIQRTQQEDSAVYLCASSSGGAEQFFGPGTRLTVL.

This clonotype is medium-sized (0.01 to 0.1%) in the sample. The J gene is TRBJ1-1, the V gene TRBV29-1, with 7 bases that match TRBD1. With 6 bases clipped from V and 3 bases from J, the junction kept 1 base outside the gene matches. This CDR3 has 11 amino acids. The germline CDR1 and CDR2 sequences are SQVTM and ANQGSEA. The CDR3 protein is CSVQGDTEAFF. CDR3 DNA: TGCAGCGTCCAGGGGGACACTGAAGCTTTCTTT.

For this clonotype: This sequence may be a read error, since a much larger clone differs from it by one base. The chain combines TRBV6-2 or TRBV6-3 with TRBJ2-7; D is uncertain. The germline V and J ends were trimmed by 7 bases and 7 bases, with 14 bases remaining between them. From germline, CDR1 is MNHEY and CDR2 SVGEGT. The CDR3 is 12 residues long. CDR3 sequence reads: CASTRTGREQYF. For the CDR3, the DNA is TGTGCCAGCACCAGAACCGGCAGGGAGCAGTACTTC.

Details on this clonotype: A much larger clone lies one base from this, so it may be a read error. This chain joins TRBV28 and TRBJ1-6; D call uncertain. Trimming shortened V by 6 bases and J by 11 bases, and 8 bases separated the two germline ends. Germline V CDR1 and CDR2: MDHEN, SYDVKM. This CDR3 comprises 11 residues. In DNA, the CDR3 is TGTGCCAGCAGCACAAATCCACCCCTCCACTTT. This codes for CASSTNPPLHF. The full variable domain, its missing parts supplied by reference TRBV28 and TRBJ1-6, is DVKVTQSSRYLVKRTGEKVFLECVQDMDHENMFWYRQDPGLGLRLIYFSYDVKMKEKGDIPEGYSVSREKKERFSLILESASTNQTSMYLCASSTNPPLHFGNGTRLTVT.

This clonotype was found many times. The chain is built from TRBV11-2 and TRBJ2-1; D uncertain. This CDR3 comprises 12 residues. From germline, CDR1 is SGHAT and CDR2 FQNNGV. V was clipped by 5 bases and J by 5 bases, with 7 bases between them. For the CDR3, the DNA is TGTGCCAGCAGCCCGCTCGACAATGAGCAGTTCTTC. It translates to CASSPLDNEQFF.

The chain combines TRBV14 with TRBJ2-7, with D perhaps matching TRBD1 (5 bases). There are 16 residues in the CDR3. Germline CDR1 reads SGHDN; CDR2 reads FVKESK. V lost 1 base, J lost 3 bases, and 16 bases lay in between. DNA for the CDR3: TGTGCCAGCAGCCAAGTTGGGTCAGGGCCGGTCTACGAGCAGTACTTC. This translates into CASSQVGSGPVYEQYF.

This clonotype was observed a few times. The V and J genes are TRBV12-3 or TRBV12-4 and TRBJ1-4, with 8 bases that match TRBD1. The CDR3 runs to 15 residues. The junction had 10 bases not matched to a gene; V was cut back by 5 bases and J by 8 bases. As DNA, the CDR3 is TGTGCCAGCAGTCCCCGGACAGGGTTTGACGAAAAACTGTTTTTT. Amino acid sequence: CASSPRTGFDEKLFF.

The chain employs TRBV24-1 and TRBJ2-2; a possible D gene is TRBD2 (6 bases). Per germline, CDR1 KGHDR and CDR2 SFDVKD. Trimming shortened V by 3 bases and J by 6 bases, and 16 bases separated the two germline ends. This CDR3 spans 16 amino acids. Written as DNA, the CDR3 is TGTGCCACCAGTGATATGACTAGAGGGAGGCCCGGGGAGCTGTTTTTT. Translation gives CATSDMTRGRPGELFF.